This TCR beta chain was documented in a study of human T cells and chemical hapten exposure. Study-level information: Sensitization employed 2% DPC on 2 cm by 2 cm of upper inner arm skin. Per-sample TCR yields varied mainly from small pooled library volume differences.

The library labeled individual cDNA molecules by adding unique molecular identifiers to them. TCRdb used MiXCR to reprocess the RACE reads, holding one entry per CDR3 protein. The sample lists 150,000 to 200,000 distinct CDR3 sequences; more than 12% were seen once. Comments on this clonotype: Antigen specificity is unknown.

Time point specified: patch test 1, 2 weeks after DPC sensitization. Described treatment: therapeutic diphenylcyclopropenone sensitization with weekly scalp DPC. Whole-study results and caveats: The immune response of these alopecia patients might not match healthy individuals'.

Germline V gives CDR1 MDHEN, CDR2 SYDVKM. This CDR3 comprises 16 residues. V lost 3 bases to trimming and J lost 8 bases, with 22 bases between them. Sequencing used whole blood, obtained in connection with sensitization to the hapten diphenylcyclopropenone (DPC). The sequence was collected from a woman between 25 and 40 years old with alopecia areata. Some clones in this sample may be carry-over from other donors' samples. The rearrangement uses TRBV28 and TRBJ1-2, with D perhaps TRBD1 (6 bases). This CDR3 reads CASSFLRDIFPRGYTF. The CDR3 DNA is TGTGCCAGCAGTTTTTTACGGGACATATTTCCAAGGGGCTACACCTTC.